This TCR beta chain was documented in a study of cytotoxic CD8 clonotypes in ibrutinib-treated CLL. Findings and caveats of the study: The public clonotypes identified were infrequent and showed contraction or stability on treatment. Clonality measured at baseline exceeded age-matched healthy donors, tracking circulating CD8+ T-cell counts.

Germline CDR1 is LNHDA and CDR2 is SQIVND (reference sequence). CDR3 length: 12 amino acids. The V gene end was trimmed by 11 bases and the J gene end by 5 bases; junction bases not matched to a gene: 8. Measured with immunoSEQ multiplex PCR; TCRdb has only the in-frame clones, and not every one. Of approximately 80,000 clones listed, 86% are singletons. Cryopreserved PBMCs yielded about 2 micrograms of genomic DNA for TCR beta libraries. Note on this clone: Its specificity is unknown.

The origin of this receptor is a human donor with chronic lymphocytic leukemia. The chain recombines TRBV19 with TRBJ2-7, with 8 bases that match TRBD2. This specimen consisted of PBMCs, obtained before ibrutinib treatment. The CDR3 here is CACSAGAHEQYF. The CDR3 DNA is TGTGCCTGCTCAGCGGGAGCCCACGAGCAGTACTTC.